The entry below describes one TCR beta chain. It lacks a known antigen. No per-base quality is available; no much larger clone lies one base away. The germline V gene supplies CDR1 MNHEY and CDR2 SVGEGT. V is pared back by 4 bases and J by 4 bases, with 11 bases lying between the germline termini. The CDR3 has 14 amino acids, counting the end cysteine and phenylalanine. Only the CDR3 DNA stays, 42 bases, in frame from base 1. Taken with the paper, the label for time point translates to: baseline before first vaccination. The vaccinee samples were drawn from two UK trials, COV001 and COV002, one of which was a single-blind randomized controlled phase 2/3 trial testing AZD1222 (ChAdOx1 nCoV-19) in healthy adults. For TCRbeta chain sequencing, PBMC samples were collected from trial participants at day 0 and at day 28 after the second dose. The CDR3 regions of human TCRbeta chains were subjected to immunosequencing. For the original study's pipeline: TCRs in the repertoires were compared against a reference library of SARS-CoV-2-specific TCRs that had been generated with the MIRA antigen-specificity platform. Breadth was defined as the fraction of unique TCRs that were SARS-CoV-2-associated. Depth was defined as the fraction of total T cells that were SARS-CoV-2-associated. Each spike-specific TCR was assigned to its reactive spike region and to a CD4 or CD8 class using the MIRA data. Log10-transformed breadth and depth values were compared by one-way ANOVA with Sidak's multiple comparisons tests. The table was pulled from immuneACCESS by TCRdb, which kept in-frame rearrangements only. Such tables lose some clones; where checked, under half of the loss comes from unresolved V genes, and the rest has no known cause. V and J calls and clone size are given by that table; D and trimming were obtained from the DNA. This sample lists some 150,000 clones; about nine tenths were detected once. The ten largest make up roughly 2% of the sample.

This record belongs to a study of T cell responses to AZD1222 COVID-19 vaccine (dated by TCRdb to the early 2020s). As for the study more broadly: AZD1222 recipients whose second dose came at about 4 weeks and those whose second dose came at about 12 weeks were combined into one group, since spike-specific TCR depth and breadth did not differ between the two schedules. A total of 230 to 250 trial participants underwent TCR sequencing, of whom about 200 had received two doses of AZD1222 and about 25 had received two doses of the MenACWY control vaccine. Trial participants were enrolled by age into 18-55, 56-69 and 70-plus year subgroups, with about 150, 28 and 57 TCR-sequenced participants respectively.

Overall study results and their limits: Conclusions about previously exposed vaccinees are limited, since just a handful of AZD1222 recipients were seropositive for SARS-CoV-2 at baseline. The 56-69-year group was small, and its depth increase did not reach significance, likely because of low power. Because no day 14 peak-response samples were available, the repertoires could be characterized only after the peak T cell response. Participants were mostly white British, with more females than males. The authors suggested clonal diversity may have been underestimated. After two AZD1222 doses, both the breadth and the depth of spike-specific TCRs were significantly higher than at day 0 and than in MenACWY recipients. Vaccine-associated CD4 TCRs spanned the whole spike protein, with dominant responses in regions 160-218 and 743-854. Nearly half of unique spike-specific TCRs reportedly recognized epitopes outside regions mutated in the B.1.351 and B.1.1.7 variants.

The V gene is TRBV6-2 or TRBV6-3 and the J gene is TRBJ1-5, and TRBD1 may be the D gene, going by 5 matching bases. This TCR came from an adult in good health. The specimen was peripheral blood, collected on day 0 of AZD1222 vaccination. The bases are TGTGCCAGCAGTTGGGGGTCGGGGAATCAGCCCCAGCATTTT. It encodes CASSWGSGNQPQHF.